A single sample gave rise to the 10 T cell receptor beta chains below, sequenced in a study of shared clonotypes between healthy human individuals (dated by TCRdb to the early 2020s). Receptor amplification or capture employed the immunoSEQ multiplex PCR assay. TCRdb retrieved this table from immuneACCESS and kept in-frame rearrangements only. Not all clones are present; in checked studies, unresolved V genes account for under half, and no reason is known for the remainder. This sample comprises roughly 500,000 clones, about 96% of them detected only once. The leading ten clones occupy 0.064% of the sample. Sample: naive CD4+ T cells sorted from blood. The sample's cell subset or site label, in plain terms: CD45RA+ positively selected. The source is a woman aged 25 to 45 in good health.

The chain combines TRBV6-6 with TRBJ2-5; either TRBD1 or TRBD2 may supply D (5 bases each). V lost 8 bases and J 0 bases, leaving 10 bases between the germline ends. CDR1 is MNHNY and CDR2 is SVGAGI in the germline V gene (reference sequence). The CDR3 runs 13 residues. The CDR3: CASAVGDQETQYF. The DNA of the CDR3 is TGTGCCAGCGCTGTGGGGGACCAAGAGACCCAGTACTTC.

V usage is TRBV9 and J usage is TRBJ1-2, with TRBD1 matching over 7 bases. The germline V gene encodes CDR1 SGDLS and CDR2 YYNGEE. V shed 0 bases, J shed 0 bases, and the junction held 5 bases outside the gene matches. This CDR3 contains 16 residues. The CDR3 reads CASSVAGDSSNYGYTF. The CDR3 DNA is TGTGCCAGCAGCGTAGCCGGGGACAGTTCTAACTATGGCTACACCTTC.

This clone was counted a single time. The rearrangement joins TRBV28 to TRBJ2-7; 8 nucleotides line up with TRBD2. Looked up from germline, CDR1 is MDHEN and CDR2 is SYDVKM. There are 14 residues in the CDR3. Trimming at V came to 5 bases and at J to 5 bases, leaving 8 bases not matched to a gene. CDR3 region: CASSKSGSLHEQYF. The DNA for the CDR3 is TGTGCCAGCAGTAAGAGCGGGAGTCTGCACGAGCAGTACTTC.

This chain connects TRBV6-1 to TRBJ1-4, with 7 bases lining up with TRBD1. CDR3 length: 13 residues. Looked up from germline, CDR1 is MNHNS and CDR2 is SASEGT. V lost 6 bases and J lost 5; bases outside the gene matches: 3. CDR3 amino acids: CASSPGQNEKLFF. CDR3 DNA: TGTGCCAGCAGCCCGGGACAGAATGAAAAACTGTTTTTT.

The rearrangement links TRBV5-1 to TRBJ2-5; the D is unclear. The V and J ends lost 0 bases and 5 bases respectively, with 11 bases between them. There are 14 residues in the CDR3. Germline CDR1 SGHRS, CDR2 YFSETQ. Here the CDR3 reads CASSLDGFVETQYF. The DNA for the CDR3 is TGCGCCAGCAGCTTGGATGGGTTTGTGGAGACCCAGTACTTC. The full variable domain, rest sourced from reference TRBV5-1 and TRBJ2-5, is KAGVTQTPRYLIKTRGQQVTLSCSPISGHRSVSWYQQTPGQGLQFLFEYFSETQRNKGNFPGRFSGRQFSNSRSEMNVSTLELGDSALYLCASSLDGFVETQYFGPGTRLLVL.

This clone was recorded a few times. The chain links TRBV5-1 to TRBJ2-7; D unclear. Trimming shortened V by 0 bases and J by 3 bases, and 1 base separated the two germline ends. The CDR3 has 11 amino acids. From germline, CDR1 is SGHRS and CDR2 YFSETQ. The CDR3 DNA reads as TGCGCCAGCAGCTTGGACTACGAGCAGTACTTC. It yields the protein CASSLDYEQYF. Complete variable domain (other parts from reference TRBV5-1 and TRBJ2-7): KAGVTQTPRYLIKTRGQQVTLSCSPISGHRSVSWYQQTPGQGLQFLFEYFSETQRNKGNFPGRFSGRQFSNSRSEMNVSTLELGDSALYLCASSLDYEQYFGPGTRLTVT.

This rearrangement joins TRBV13 to TRBJ2-7; D remains unclear. Looked up from germline, CDR1 is PRHDT and CDR2 is FYEKMQ (reference sequence). Trimming removed 5 bases from V and 2 bases from J, with 13 bases in between. This CDR3 comprises 14 residues. The CDR3 nucleotides read TGTGCCAGCAGCCGCCGCCGTCCGACCTACGAGCAGTACTTC. It specifies CASSRRRPTYEQYF.

The chain has TRBV28 and TRBJ1-4; D is unclear. The CDR3 consists of 15 residues. Germline V gene data show CDR1 as MDHEN and CDR2 as SYDVKM. Trimming took 2 bases from V and 4 from J, leaving 11 bases between them. The CDR3, as DNA: TGTGCCAGCAGTTTACACCGGGAAAGTAATGAAAAACTGTTTTTT. This gives the protein CASSLHRESNEKLFF.

The CDR3 coding sequence is TGTGCCAGCAGTTTCGGACGGAGTAGCAATCAGCCCCAGCATTTT. Protein product: CASSFGRSSNQPQHF. This sequence joins TRBV28 and TRBJ1-5, with D uncertain. The CDR3 consists of 15 residues. V was trimmed by 3 bases and J by 0 bases, leaving 9 bases between them. CDR1 is MDHEN and CDR2 is SYDVKM in the germline V gene.

The V gene is TRBV2, the J gene TRBJ1-5, with D maybe TRBD1 (6 bases). The germline CDR1 and CDR2 sequences are SNHLY and FYNNEI. The CDR3 length is 16 residues. Trimming pared 0 bases from V and 6 bases from J, leaving 15 bases between. In nucleotides, the CDR3 is TGTGCCAGCAGTGAAGCGAAGGGGGTGGGGATTCAGCCCCAGCATTTT. Its translation is CASSEAKGVGIQPQHF.